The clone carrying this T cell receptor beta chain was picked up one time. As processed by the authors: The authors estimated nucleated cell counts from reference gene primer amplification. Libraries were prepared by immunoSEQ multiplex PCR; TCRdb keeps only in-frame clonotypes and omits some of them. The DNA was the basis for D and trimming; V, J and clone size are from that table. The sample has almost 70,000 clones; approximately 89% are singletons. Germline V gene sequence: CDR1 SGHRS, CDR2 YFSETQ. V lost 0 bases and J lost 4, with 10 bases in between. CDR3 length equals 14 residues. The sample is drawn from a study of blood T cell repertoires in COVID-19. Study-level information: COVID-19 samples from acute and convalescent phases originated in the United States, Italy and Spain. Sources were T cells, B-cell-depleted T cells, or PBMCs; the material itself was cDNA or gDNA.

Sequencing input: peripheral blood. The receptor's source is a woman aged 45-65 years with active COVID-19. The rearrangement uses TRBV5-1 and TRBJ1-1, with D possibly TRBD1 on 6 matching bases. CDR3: CASSLEGEFTEAFF. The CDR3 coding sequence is TGCGCCAGCAGCTTGGAGGGGGAATTCACTGAAGCTTTCTTT.